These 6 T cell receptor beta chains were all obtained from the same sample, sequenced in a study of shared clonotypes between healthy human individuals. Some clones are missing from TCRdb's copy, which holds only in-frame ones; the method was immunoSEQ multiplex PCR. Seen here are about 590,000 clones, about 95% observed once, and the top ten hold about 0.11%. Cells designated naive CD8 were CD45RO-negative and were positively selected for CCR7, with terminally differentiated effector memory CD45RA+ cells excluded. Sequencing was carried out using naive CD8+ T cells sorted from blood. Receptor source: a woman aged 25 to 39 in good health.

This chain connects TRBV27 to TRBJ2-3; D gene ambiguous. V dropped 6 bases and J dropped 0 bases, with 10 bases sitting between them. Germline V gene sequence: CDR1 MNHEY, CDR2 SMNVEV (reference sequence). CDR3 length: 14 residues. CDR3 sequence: CASSSGASTDTQYF. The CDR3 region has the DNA TGTGCCAGCAGCTCAGGAGCTAGCACAGATACGCAGTATTTT.

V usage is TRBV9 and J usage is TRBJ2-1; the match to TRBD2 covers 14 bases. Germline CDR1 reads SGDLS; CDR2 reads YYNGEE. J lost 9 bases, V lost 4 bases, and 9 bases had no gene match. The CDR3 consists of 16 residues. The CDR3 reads CASSTRGGTSGSEQFF. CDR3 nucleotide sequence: TGTGCCAGCAGCACTCGAGGGGGGACTAGCGGGAGTGAGCAGTTCTTC.

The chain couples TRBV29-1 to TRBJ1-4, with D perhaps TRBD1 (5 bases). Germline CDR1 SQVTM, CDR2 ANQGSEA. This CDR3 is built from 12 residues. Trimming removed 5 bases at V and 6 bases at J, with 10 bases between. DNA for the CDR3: TGCAGCGTTCAGGGAGAGTATGAAAAACTGTTTTTT. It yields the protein CSVQGEYEKLFF.

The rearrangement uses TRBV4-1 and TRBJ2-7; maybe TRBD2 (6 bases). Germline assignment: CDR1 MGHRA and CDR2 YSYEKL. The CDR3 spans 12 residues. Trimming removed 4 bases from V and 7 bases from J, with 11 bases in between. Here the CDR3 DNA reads TGCGCCAGCAGCCCGGGGGTGGGGGAGCAGTACTTC. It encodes CASSPGVGEQYF.

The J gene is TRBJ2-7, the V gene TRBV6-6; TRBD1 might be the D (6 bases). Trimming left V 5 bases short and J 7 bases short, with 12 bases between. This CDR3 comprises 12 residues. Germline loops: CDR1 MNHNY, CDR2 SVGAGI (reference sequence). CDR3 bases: TGTGCCAGCAGTCACACAGGGATTGAGCAGTACTTC. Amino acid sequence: CASSHTGIEQYF.

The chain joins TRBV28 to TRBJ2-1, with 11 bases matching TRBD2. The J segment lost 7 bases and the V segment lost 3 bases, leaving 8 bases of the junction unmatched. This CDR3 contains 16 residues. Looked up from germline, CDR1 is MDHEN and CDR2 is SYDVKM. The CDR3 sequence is CASSFSLAGGWNEQFF. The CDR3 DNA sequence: TGTGCCAGCAGTTTCTCTCTAGCGGGAGGTTGGAATGAGCAGTTCTTC.